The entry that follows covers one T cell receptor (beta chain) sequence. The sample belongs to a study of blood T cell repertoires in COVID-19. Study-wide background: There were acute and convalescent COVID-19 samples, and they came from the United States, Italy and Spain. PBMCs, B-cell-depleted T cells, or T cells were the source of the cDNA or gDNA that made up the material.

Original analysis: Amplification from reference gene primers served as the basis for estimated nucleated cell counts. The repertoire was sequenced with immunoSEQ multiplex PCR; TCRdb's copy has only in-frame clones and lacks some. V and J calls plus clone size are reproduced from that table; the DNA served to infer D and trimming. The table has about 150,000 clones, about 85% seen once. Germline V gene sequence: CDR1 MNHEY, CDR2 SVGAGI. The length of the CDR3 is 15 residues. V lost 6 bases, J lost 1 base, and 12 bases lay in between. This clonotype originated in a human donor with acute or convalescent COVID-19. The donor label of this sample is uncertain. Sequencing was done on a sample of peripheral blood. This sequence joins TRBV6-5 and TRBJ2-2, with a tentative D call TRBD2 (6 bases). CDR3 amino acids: CASRRGTKNTGELFF. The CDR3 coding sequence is TGTGCCAGCAGGCGCGGGACCAAGAACACCGGGGAGCTGTTTTTT.